The clone carrying this T cell receptor (beta chain) appeared a few times. What it recognizes is unknown. The sample originates from a study of OX40 agonist ivuxolimab in advanced cancers. Study-level points and caveats: Expanded clones belonging to CD8+ T cells outnumbered, on average, those of CD4+.

TCRdb's table, derived via immunoSEQ multiplex PCR, lists solely in-frame clones and lacks some. The sample includes roughly 71,000 clones, about three quarters of them seen just once. V lost 1 base, J lost 4 bases, and 15 bases lay in between. CDR1 and CDR2 from the germline V gene are SGHDT and YYEEEE. There are 15 residues in the CDR3. The chain uses TRBV5-6 and TRBJ2-7, with a weak D call TRBD1 (5 bases). The sequence was collected from an adult with an advanced solid tumor such as melanoma, head and neck, liver or kidney cancer. The sample consisted of CD4+ or CD8+ T cells sorted from blood, taken in a trial of the OX40 agonist ivuxolimab. In nucleotides, the CDR3 is TGTGCCAGCAGCTTGTTCCAGGGTCTTAGGTACGAGCAGTACTTC. It codes for CASSLFQGLRYEQYF. The entire variable domain, with the rest obtained from reference TRBV5-6 and TRBJ2-7, is as follows: DAGVTQSPTHLIKTRGQQVTLRCSPKSGHDTVSWYQQALGQGPQFIFQYYEEEERQRGNFPDRFSGHQFPNYSSELNVNALLLGDSALYLCASSLFQGLRYEQYFGPGTRLTVT.